What follows are 32 T cell receptor beta chains derived from one specimen sequenced in a study of monozygotic twins with inflammatory bowel disease. Reanalyzing the 5' RACE reads, TCRdb keeps one entry per CDR3 protein, without DNA. This sample carries some 330,000 distinct CDR3 sequences, with approximately 5.4% going to the ten biggest clones. Sequenced material: blood. The receptors originated from a human donor with ulcerative colitis or Crohn's disease, or a healthy co-twin of an affected twin (not recorded which).

This chain connects TRBV12-3 or TRBV12-4 to TRBJ2-3. This CDR3 has 15 residues. CDR3 loop: CASRGLSRYTDTQYF.

The chain employs TRBV5-6 and TRBJ2-1; the D call from TCRdb, TRBD1, cannot be confirmed without DNA. Germline CDR1 is SGHDT and CDR2 is YYEEEE. This CDR3 is 16 amino acids long. The CDR3 is CASSSNRGFSYNEQFF.

The chain recombines TRBV20-1 with TRBJ1-3. CDR3 length equals 13 residues. Per germline, CDR1 DFQATT and CDR2 SNEGSKA (reference sequence). Here the CDR3 reads CSARSASGNTIYF.

This chain uses TRBV28 with TRBJ2-1; the D call of TRBD1 rests on TCRdb alone, since no DNA is present to check it. The CDR3 has 15 amino acids. Germline CDR1 is MDHEN and CDR2 is SYDVKM. CDR3 in amino acids: CASSGYRDRNNEQFF.

The genes are TRBV5-1 and TRBJ2-3. Germline CDR1 SGHRS, CDR2 YFSETQ. This CDR3 has 13 amino acids. This CDR3 reads CASSLLFTDTQYF.

V gene TRBV19 combines with J gene TRBJ1-2. CDR3 length equals 15 residues. Germline CDR1 is LNHDA and CDR2 is SQIVND (reference sequence). The CDR3 loop is CASIRDPGRYYGYTF.

The V gene is TRBV20-1, the J gene TRBJ1-2. CDR3 length: 13 amino acids. CDR1 and CDR2 from the germline V gene are DFQATT and SNEGSKA (reference sequence). The CDR3 is CSSGGFPNYGYTF.

J is TRBJ2-5 and V is TRBV11-2; TCRdb gives TRBD2 as the D gene, but with no DNA this cannot be confirmed. Per germline, CDR1 SGHAT and CDR2 FQNNGV. This CDR3 has 17 amino acids. The chain's CDR3 is CASSLYPGLRLGETQYF.

The gene calls are TRBV5-4 and TRBJ1-2; as DNA is missing, the TRBD1 call by TCRdb cannot be tested. This CDR3 has 13 amino acids. Germline V CDR1 and CDR2: SGHNT, YYREEE (reference sequence). The CDR3 is CASTERGGGGYTF.

The gene calls are TRBV18 and TRBJ1-5; the D call of TRBD1 rests on TCRdb alone, since no DNA is present to check it. The CDR3 is made up of 15 amino acids. Germline V lookup: CDR1 KGHSH, CDR2 LQKENI. The CDR3 region is CASSPGQLSNQPQHF.

The chain uses TRBV20-1 and TRBJ2-3; the TRBD1 assignment by TCRdb is unverifiable without DNA. Germline lookup yields CDR1 DFQATT and CDR2 SNEGSKA (reference sequence). CDR3 length equals 16 residues. The CDR3 region is CSASPRDKGPQDTQYF.

This chain connects TRBV5-1 to TRBJ1-1. Per germline, CDR1 SGHRS and CDR2 YFSETQ. The CDR3 consists of 15 residues. The CDR3 sequence: CASSLARIGNTEAFF.

The chain employs TRBV7-9 and TRBJ1-5; the D call from TCRdb, TRBD1, cannot be confirmed without DNA. The CDR3 spans 13 residues. Per germline, CDR1 SEHNR and CDR2 FQNEAQ (reference sequence). The CDR3 here is CATRDRGNQPQHF.

CDR3 protein: CSVPWTSGGDEQFF. The J gene is TRBJ2-1, the V gene TRBV20-1; TCRdb reports TRBD2, a call that lacks DNA to check it against. From germline, CDR1 is DFQATT and CDR2 SNEGSKA (reference sequence). The CDR3 length is 14 residues.

The V gene is TRBV6-2 or TRBV6-3, the J gene TRBJ1-1; the TCRdb call, TRBD1, lacks DNA for checking. The CDR3 spans 11 residues. The V gene's germline CDR1 is MNHEY and CDR2 SVGEGT. CDR3 sequence reads: CASSWGAEAFF.

The chain links TRBV5-1 to TRBJ2-7. The germline CDR1 and CDR2 sequences are SGHRS and YFSETQ. This CDR3 region has 16 residues. The CDR3 reads CASSGQPEQKSYEQYF.

CDR3 sequence reads: CASSLLALNEQFF. The rearrangement joins TRBV7-2 to TRBJ2-1; TCRdb's D call, TRBD2, is unchecked because there is no DNA. CDR3 size: 13 residues. Germline V gene sequence: CDR1 SGHTA, CDR2 FQGNSA.

The V and J genes are TRBV6-1 and TRBJ2-7; TCRdb indicates TRBD2, and absent DNA this call remains unverified. Germline values: CDR1 MNHNS, CDR2 SASEGT. This CDR3 spans 15 amino acids. The CDR3: CASSRAWTSTYEQYF.

The chain has TRBV2 and TRBJ2-1; absent DNA, TCRdb's TRBD1 call cannot be checked. This CDR3 has 13 amino acids. Per germline, CDR1 SNHLY and CDR2 FYNNEI. CDR3 sequence: CASSPDNYNEQFF.

The chain recombines TRBV10-3 with TRBJ2-3. This CDR3 spans 14 amino acids. Germline V gives CDR1 ENHRY, CDR2 SYGVKD. CDR3 sequence reads: CAISGGRAPDTQYF.

This chain uses TRBV6-4 with TRBJ2-3. This CDR3 is 13 amino acids long. Per germline, CDR1 MRHNA and CDR2 SNTAGT. The CDR3 reads CASGTTHTDTQYF.

Here the CDR3 reads CASSIPPGETQYF. The gene calls are TRBV12-3 or TRBV12-4 and TRBJ2-5; TCRdb calls TRBD1, which cannot be checked without DNA. The CDR3 contains 13 residues.

V usage is TRBV7-9 and J usage is TRBJ2-5. This CDR3 comprises 12 residues. The V gene's germline CDR1 is SEHNR and CDR2 FQNEAQ (reference sequence). CDR3 protein: CASTLLGETQYF.

The rearrangement links TRBV4-2 to TRBJ2-7. CDR3 length: 13 amino acids. In germline, CDR1 is LGHNA, CDR2 YNFKEQ. The CDR3 region is CASSQDGSYEQYF.

J is TRBJ2-5 and V is TRBV5-1. Per the germline V gene, CDR1 is SGHRS and CDR2 is YFSETQ. The CDR3 contains 13 residues. CDR3 loop: CASSRSQQETQYF.

The rearrangement uses TRBV4-3 and TRBJ2-6; TCRdb's D gene call, TRBD1, goes unchecked for lack of DNA. CDR1 LGHNA and CDR2 YSLEER come from the germline V gene. The CDR3 is 19 residues long. This chain's CDR3 is CASSQPTEFPFSGANVLTF.

J is TRBJ1-2 and V is TRBV6-2 or TRBV6-3. The CDR3 totals 14 residues. The germline V gene has CDR1 MNHEY and CDR2 SVGEGT. CDR3 in amino acids: CASSRTGLNYGYTF.

The chain joins TRBV6-1 to TRBJ2-7. CDR1 is MNHNS and CDR2 is SASEGT in the germline V gene. CDR3 length: 13 amino acids. The CDR3 sequence is CTSNPGDSYEQYF.

V and J are TRBV18 and TRBJ2-1. This CDR3 is 13 amino acids long. CDR1 and CDR2 from the germline V gene are KGHSH and LQKENI. CDR3 in amino acids: CASSPLLTDEQFF.

The chain couples TRBV12-3 or TRBV12-4 to TRBJ2-5; TCRdb lists TRBD2, though no DNA is available to test this call. The CDR3 has 17 residues. CDR3: CASSRRMTAGLKETQYF.

The CDR3 protein is CASSLTRPGRTDTQYF. This chain joins TRBV7-3 and TRBJ2-3; TCRdb picks TRBD1, but there is no DNA to check that call. The CDR3 extends over 16 amino acids. Germline V gene lookup returns CDR1 SGHTA and CDR2 FQGTGA.

The V and J genes are TRBV4-2 and TRBJ1-2. This CDR3 has 15 residues. Germline V gene data show CDR1 as LGHNA and CDR2 as YNFKEQ. This CDR3 is CASSQVFLSGSGYTF.